This T cell receptor beta chain was identified in a study of blood T cell repertoires in COVID-19. Using immunoSEQ multiplex PCR, the repertoire was profiled, and TCRdb retains in-frame clones only, with some absent. The table has over 70,000 clones, around 87% seen once. The length of the CDR3 is 14 residues. V dropped 6 bases and J dropped 5 bases, with 16 bases sitting between them. CDR1 and CDR2 (germline): MNHNY, SVGAGI (reference sequence). Sequences were obtained from peripheral blood. The V call is TRBV6-6, the J call TRBJ1-1; D possibly corresponds to TRBD1 (6 bases). This TCR derives from a human donor in a cohort sampled during active COVID-19. CDR3 nucleotides: TGTGCCAGCAGACCCCCGGGGGGCGAGACTGAAGCTTTCTTT. The encoded protein is CASRPPGGETEAFF.